This T cell receptor (beta chain) comes out of a study of cytomegalovirus exposure and HLA in healthy donors. Whole-study context: Prior work identified around 120 million unique TCR beta sequences in some 200 million T cells. Inside one of the first data releases sat around 86 million unique TCRs taken from HLA-typed donors.

PCR involved 60 Vbeta and 13 Jbeta primers. Libraries were prepared by immunoSEQ multiplex PCR; TCRdb keeps only in-frame clonotypes and omits some of them. The sample lists roughly 100,000 clones, 82% occurring once. Study-wide results and caveats: Presence/absence analyses took donor sequencing depth as roughly uniform. The authors listed around 150 TCR beta chains as cytomegalovirus-associated.

For this clone: Antigen specificity is unknown.

CDR1 SGHTA and CDR2 FQGNSA come from the germline V gene. The V gene lost 4 bases and the J gene lost 12 bases, with 12 bases spanning the gap. The CDR3 contains 12 residues. The V gene is TRBV7-2, the J gene TRBJ1-4, with a tentative D call TRBD1 (6 bases). Sequencing was done on a sample of PBMCs. The sequence derives from a man between 45 and 60 years old in good health and CMV-seronegative. The CDR3 sequence is CASSSTGNELFF. CDR3 DNA sequence: TGTGCCAGCAGCTCCACAGGGAACGAACTGTTTTTT.